Listed below are T cell receptor beta chains from one sample, sequenced in a study of CD8+ T cells in alopecia areata. Measured with immunoSEQ multiplex PCR; TCRdb has only the in-frame clones, and not every one. The profile shows over 150,000 clones, 63% of them singletons. Sequenced material: CD4+ T cells sorted from blood, taken at week 0. The receptors originated from a human donor with alopecia areata. CDR3s include the opening cysteine and the closing phenylalanine or tryptophan. The D gene is left open where the match is weak. Clone size is stated in some rows and not others, as once, few, many or a class when expanded.

size	J	V	D	CDR3	DNA
NA	TRBJ1-5	TRBV29-1	NA	CSANTGIGQPQHF	TGCAGCGCCAACACAGGGATCGGTCAGCCCCAGCATTTT
NA	TRBJ2-7	TRBV30	NA	CAWSVPSTEQYF	TGTGCCTGGAGTGTACCGAGTACCGAGCAGTACTTC
NA	TRBJ1-3	TRBV15	TRBD1	CATSRDRDRALNTIYF	TGTGCCACCAGCAGAGATCGGGACAGGGCGTTAAACACCATATATTTT
NA	TRBJ2-3	TRBV7-2	NA	CASSSGPRGTDTQYF	TGTGCCAGCAGCTCGGGACCTCGCGGCACAGATACGCAGTATTTT
NA	TRBJ2-7	TRBV2	TRBD1	CASTPVAGGQQYF	TGTGCCAGCACCCCGGTGGCAGGGGGCCAGCAGTACTTC
few	TRBJ2-5	TRBV4-2	NA	CASSQEPSGEETQYF	TGTGCCAGCAGCCAAGAACCGAGTGGGGAAGAGACCCAGTACTTC
few	TRBJ2-1	TRBV30	TRBD1	CAWNRGNSYNEQFF	TGTGCCTGGAACAGGGGAAATAGCTACAATGAGCAGTTCTTC
NA	TRBJ2-1	TRBV5-6	NA	CASSLEAYNEQFF	TGTGCCAGCAGCTTGGAGGCCTACAATGAGCAGTTCTTC
NA	TRBJ2-1	TRBV29-1	NA	CSVEGPKDGNEQFF	TGCAGCGTTGAAGGTCCCAAGGACGGGAATGAGCAGTTCTTC
NA	TRBJ1-2	TRBV30	NA	CAWSRTGGLYGYTF	TGTGCCTGGAGTCGTACGGGGGGCCTCTATGGCTACACCTTC
NA	TRBJ2-5	TRBV11-2	NA	CASSLPGPLRTQYF	TGTGCCAGCAGCTTACCCGGCCCGCTAAGGACCCAGTACTTC
NA	TRBJ2-2	TRBV11-2	NA	CASSGYTGELFF	TGTGCCAGCAGCGGGTACACCGGGGAGCTGTTTTTT
NA	TRBJ1-1	TRBV25-1	TRBD1	CASSGQGWTEAFF	TGTGCCAGCAGTGGACAGGGGTGGACTGAAGCTTTCTTT
NA	TRBJ2-3	TRBV29-1	NA	CSVGVGAYTDTQYF	TGCAGCGTTGGCGTGGGGGCCTACACAGATACGCAGTATTTT
NA	TRBJ1-4	TRBV15	NA	CATSRGSGEKLFF	TGTGCCACCAGCAGGGGCTCTGGGGAAAAACTGTTTTTT
NA	TRBJ1-1	TRBV29-1	NA	CSVDRTAAHEAFF	TGCAGCGTTGACAGGACCGCCGCCCATGAAGCTTTCTTT
NA	TRBJ2-3	TRBV13	NA	CASSLRGAGRRTDTQYF	TGTGCCAGCAGCTTACGGGGGGCGGGCCGACGCACAGATACGCAGTATTTT
NA	TRBJ2-3	TRBV7-9	NA	CASSFTDTDTQYF	TGTGCCAGCAGCTTTACGGACACAGATACGCAGTATTTT
NA	TRBJ2-5	TRBV2	NA	CASSGARNQETQYF	TGTGCCAGCAGTGGGGCCAGGAACCAAGAGACCCAGTACTTC
NA	TRBJ2-7	TRBV30	NA	CAWSGLDSSYEQYF	TGTGCCTGGAGTGGGCTGGACAGCTCCTACGAGCAGTACTTC
NA	TRBJ2-2	TRBV29-1	NA	CSVGWFTGELFF	TGCAGCGTCGGGTGGTTCACCGGGGAGCTGTTTTTT
NA	TRBJ2-2	TRBV7-2	NA	CASSLGGLGTGELFF	TGTGCCAGCAGCTTAGGGGGCCTAGGGACCGGGGAGCTGTTTTTT
few	TRBJ2-7	TRBV7-2	NA	CASSDNRASGEQYF	TGTGCCAGCAGCGACAATAGAGCTTCCGGCGAGCAGTACTTC
few	TRBJ1-5	TRBV6-5	TRBD1	CASSGTGTGDQPQHF	TGTGCCAGCAGTGGCACGGGGACAGGCGATCAGCCCCAGCATTTT
NA	TRBJ1-1	TRBV5-1	TRBD1	CASSRGGVNTEAFF	TGCGCCAGCAGCCGAGGGGGCGTGAACACTGAAGCTTTCTTT
NA	TRBJ2-4	TRBV30	NA	CAWSVKGTSAKNIQYF	TGTGCCTGGAGTGTTAAGGGCACCTCGGCCAAAAACATTCAGTACTTC
once	TRBJ1-4	TRBV5-6	TRBD1	CASSPTGRNEKLFF	TGTGCCAGCAGCCCGACAGGGAGAAATGAAAAACTGTTTTTT
NA	TRBJ2-1	TRBV9	TRBD2	CASSVAASGGASLYNEQFF	TGTGCCAGCAGCGTAGCCGCTAGCGGGGGGGCCAGCCTCTACAATGAGCAGTTCTTC
NA	TRBJ1-5	TRBV30	TRBD1	CAWSMGQGSNQPQHF	TGTGCCTGGAGTATGGGACAGGGGTCCAATCAGCCCCAGCATTTT
few	TRBJ1-4	TRBV4-3	TRBD1	CASSQDRGGGWSGPINEKLFF	TGCGCCAGCAGCCAAGATCGAGGGGGCGGTTGGAGCGGACCCATCAATGAAAAACTGTTTTTT
NA	TRBJ2-5	TRBV18	NA	CASNVKGSGETQYF	TGTGCCAGCAACGTTAAAGGGTCCGGGGAGACCCAGTACTTC
NA	TRBJ2-6	TRBV7-9	NA	CASSYQDSSGANVLTF	TGTGCCAGCAGCTACCAGGACAGCTCTGGGGCCAACGTCCTGACTTTC
few	TRBJ2-5	TRBV18	TRBD1	CASSPGTGSKTQYF	TGTGCCAGCTCACCGGGGACAGGGTCAAAGACCCAGTACTTC
NA	TRBJ2-5	TRBV10-3	NA	CAISETRGKTQYF	TGTGCCATCAGTGAGACCAGGGGCAAGACCCAGTACTTC
few	TRBJ2-7	TRBV29-1	NA	CSVEGQGGYEQYF	TGCAGCGTTGAAGGGCAGGGAGGATACGAGCAGTACTTC
NA	TRBJ1-6	TRBV11-2	NA	CASSLSGPLNSPLHF	TGTGCCAGCAGCTTAAGCGGACCTCTAAATTCACCCCTCCACTTT
NA	TRBJ2-6	TRBV7-2	TRBD1	CASSAGTGNSGANVLTF	TGTGCCAGCAGCGCGGGGACAGGGAACTCTGGGGCCAACGTCCTGACTTTC
few	TRBJ2-7	TRBV6-5	TRBD1	CASGGIGTGIYEQYF	TGTGCCAGCGGAGGAATCGGGACAGGCATCTACGAGCAGTACTTC
NA	TRBJ2-3	TRBV10-3	TRBD2	CAISAQAGSTDTQYF	TGTGCCATCAGCGCCCAAGCGGGGAGCACAGATACGCAGTATTTT
NA	TRBJ1-5	TRBV30	NA	CAWSDDWGAEQPQHF	TGTGCCTGGAGTGACGATTGGGGGGCAGAGCAGCCCCAGCATTTT
NA	TRBJ2-3	TRBV2	NA	CASRLESTQYF	TGTGCCAGCAGGCTGGAGAGTACGCAGTATTTT
NA	TRBJ1-5	TRBV5-1	NA	CASSLARDKNQPQHF	TGCGCCAGCAGCTTGGCCCGGGACAAAAATCAGCCCCAGCATTTT
NA	TRBJ1-1	TRBV6-5	TRBD1	CASSIQGAAEAFF	TGTGCCAGCAGTATACAGGGGGCGGCGGAAGCTTTCTTT
few	TRBJ2-7	TRBV7-2	NA	CASSLNRYEQYF	TGTGCCAGCAGCTTAAATCGCTACGAGCAGTACTTC
once	TRBJ1-4	TRBV7-8	NA	CASSPTPATNEKLFF	TGTGCCAGCAGCCCGACCCCTGCAACTAATGAAAAACTGTTTTTT
NA	TRBJ2-5	TRBV5-6	NA	CASSLAVAVQETQYF	TGTGCCAGCAGCTTGGCCGTGGCAGTACAAGAGACCCAGTACTTC
few	TRBJ2-1	TRBV29-1	TRBD1	CSVGDRNNEQFF	TGCAGCGTTGGGGACAGAAACAATGAGCAGTTCTTC
NA	TRBJ2-1	TRBV15	TRBD1	CATSRDLTLVPGQGNNEQFF	TGTGCCACCAGCAGAGATCTTACGCTGGTCCCGGGACAGGGGAACAATGAGCAGTTCTTC
once	TRBJ1-6	TRBV2	NA	CASSEGPGGGDSPLHF	TGTGCCAGCAGTGAGGGCCCCGGGGGTGGCGATTCACCCCTCCACTTT
NA	TRBJ2-7	TRBV30	TRBD1	CASRGDRGYEQYF	TGTGCTTCAAGGGGGGACAGGGGCTACGAGCAGTACTTC
NA	TRBJ2-3	TRBV29-1	NA	CSSQGGFADTQYF	TGCAGCTCCCAGGGTGGATTTGCAGATACGCAGTATTTT
NA	TRBJ1-2	TRBV7-9	TRBD1	CASSDQDRGQRGYTF	TGTGCCAGCAGCGACCAGGACAGGGGGCAACGAGGCTACACCTTC
NA	TRBJ1-5	TRBV30	TRBD1	CAWRHRGRNQPQHF	TGTGCCTGGAGGCACAGGGGAAGGAATCAGCCCCAGCATTTT
NA	TRBJ1-1	TRBV29-1	NA	CSVQAANTEAFF	TGCAGCGTCCAAGCGGCTAACACTGAAGCTTTCTTT
NA	TRBJ2-3	TRBV19	NA	CASRRGADTQYF	TGTGCCAGTCGGCGTGGGGCAGATACGCAGTATTTT